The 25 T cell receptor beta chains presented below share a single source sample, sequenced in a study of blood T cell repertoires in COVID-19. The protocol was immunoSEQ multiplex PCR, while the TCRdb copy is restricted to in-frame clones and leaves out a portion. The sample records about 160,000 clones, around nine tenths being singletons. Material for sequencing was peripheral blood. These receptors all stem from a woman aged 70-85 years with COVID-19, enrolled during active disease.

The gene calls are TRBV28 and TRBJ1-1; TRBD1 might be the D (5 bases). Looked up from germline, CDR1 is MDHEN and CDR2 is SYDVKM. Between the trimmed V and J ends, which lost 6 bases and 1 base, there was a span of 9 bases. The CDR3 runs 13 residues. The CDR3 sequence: CASRPGGNTEAFF. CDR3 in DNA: TGTGCCAGCAGGCCCGGGGGGAACACTGAAGCTTTCTTT.

CDR3 nucleotide sequence: TGTGCCAGCAGCCTAGCGGGGGGCGCTGAAGAGACCCAGTACTTC. This gives the protein CASSLAGGAEETQYF. The chain is built from TRBV3-1 (or the pseudogene TRBV3-2) and TRBJ2-5; 10 nucleotides match TRBD2. The CDR3 runs to 15 residues. Trimming cost V 4 bases and J 3 bases; bases outside gene matches: 5. Germline CDR1 reads LGHDT; CDR2 reads YNNKEL (reference sequence).

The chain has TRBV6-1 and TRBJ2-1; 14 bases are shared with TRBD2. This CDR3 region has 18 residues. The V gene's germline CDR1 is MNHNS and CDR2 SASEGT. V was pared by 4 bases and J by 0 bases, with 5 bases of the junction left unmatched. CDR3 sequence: CASSAGLAGARSYNEQFF. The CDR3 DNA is TGTGCCAGCAGTGCGGGACTAGCGGGGGCCCGCTCCTACAATGAGCAGTTCTTC.

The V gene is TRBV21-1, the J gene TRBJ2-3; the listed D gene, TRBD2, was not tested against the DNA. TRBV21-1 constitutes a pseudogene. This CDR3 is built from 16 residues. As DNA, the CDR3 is TGTGCCAGCAGGGACCTGGGACTTAAAAGCACAGATACGCAGTATTTT. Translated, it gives CASRDLGLKSTDTQYF.

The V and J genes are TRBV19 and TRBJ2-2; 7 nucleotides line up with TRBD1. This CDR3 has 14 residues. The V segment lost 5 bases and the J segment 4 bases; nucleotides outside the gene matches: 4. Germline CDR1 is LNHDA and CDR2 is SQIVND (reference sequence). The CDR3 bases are TGTGCCAGTAGTGTTGGACAGGCCACCGGGGAGCTGTTTTTT. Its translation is CASSVGQATGELFF.

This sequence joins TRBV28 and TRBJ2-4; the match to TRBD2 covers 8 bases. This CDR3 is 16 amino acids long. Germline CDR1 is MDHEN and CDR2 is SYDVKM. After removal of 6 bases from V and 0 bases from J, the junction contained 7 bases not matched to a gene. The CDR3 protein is CASSSGGELAKNIQYF. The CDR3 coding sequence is TGTGCCAGCAGCTCGGGGGGGGAACTAGCCAAAAACATTCAGTACTTC.

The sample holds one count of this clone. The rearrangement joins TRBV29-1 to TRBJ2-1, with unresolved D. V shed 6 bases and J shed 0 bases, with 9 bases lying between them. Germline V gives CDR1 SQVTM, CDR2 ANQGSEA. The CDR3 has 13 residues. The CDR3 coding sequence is TGCAGCGTGGAAAGCGCCTCCTACAATGAGCAGTTCTTC. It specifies CSVESASYNEQFF.

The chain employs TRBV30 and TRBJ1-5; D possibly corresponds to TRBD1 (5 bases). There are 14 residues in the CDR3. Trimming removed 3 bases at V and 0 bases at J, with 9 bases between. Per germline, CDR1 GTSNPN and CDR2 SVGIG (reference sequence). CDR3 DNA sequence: TGTGCCTGGAGGGGGGGAGATAGCAATCAGCCCCAGCATTTT. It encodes CAWRGGDSNQPQHF.

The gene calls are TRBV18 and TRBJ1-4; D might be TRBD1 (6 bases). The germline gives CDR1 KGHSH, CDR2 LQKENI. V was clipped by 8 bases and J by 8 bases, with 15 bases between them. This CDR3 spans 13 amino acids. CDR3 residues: CASQSRGREKLFF. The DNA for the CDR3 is TGTGCCAGCCAAAGCAGGGGTCGGGAAAAACTGTTTTTT. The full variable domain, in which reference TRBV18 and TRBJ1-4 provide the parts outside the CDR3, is NAGVMQNPRHLVRRRGQEARLRCSPMKGHSHVYWYRQLPEEGLKFMVYLQKENIIDESGMPKERFSAEFPKEGPSILRIQQVVRGDSAAYFCASQSRGREKLFFGSGTQLSVL.

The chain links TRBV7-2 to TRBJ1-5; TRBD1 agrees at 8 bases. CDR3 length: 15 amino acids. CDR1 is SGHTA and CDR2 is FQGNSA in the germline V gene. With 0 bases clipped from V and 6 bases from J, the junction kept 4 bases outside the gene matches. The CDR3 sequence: CASSLAWTGSQPQHF. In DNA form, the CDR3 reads TGTGCCAGCAGCTTAGCCTGGACAGGGAGTCAGCCCCAGCATTTT. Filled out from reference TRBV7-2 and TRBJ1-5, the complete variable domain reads GAGVSQSPSNKVTEKGKDVELRCDPISGHTALYWYRQSLGQGLEFLIYFQGNSAPDKSGLPSDRFSAERTGGSVSTLTIQRTQQEDSAVYLCASSLAWTGSQPQHFGDGTRLSIL.

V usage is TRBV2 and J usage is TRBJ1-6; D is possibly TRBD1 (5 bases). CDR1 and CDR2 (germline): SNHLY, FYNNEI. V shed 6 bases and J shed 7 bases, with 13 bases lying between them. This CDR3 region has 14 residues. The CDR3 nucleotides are TGTGCCAGCAGGGTACAGGAGGGGAATTCACCCCTCCACTTT. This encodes CASRVQEGNSPLHF.

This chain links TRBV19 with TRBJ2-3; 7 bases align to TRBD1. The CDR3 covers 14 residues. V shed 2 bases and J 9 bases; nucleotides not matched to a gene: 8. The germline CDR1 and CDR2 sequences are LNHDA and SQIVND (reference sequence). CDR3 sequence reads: CASSITGDLKTQYF. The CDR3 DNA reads TGTGCCAGTAGTATAACAGGGGATCTGAAAACGCAGTATTTT.

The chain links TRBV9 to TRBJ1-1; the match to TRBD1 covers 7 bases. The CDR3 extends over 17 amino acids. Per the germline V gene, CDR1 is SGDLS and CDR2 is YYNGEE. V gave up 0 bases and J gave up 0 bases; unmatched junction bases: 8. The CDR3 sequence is CASSVGQGLFMNTEAFF. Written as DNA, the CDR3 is TGTGCCAGCAGCGTAGGACAGGGCCTTTTTATGAACACTGAAGCTTTCTTT. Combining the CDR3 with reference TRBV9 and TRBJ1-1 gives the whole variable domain DSGVTQTPKHLITATGQRVTLRCSPRSGDLSVYWYQQSLDQGLQFLIQYYNGEERAKGNILERFSAQQFPDLHSELNLSSLELGDSALYFCASSVGQGLFMNTEAFFGQGTRLTVV.

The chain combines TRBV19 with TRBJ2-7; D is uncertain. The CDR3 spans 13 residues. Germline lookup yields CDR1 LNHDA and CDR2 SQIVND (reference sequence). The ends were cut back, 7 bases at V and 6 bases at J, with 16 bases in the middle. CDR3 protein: CASMGSLLSEQYF. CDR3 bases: TGTGCCAGTATGGGCAGTCTCCTAAGCGAGCAGTACTTC. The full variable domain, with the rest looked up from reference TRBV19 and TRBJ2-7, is DGGITQSPKYLFRKEGQNVTLSCEQNLNHDAMYWYRQDPGQGLRLIYYSQIVNDFQKGDIAEGYSVSREKKESFPLTVTSAQKNPTAFYLCASMGSLLSEQYFGPGTRLTVT.

The CDR3: CASSFNKNTEAFF. The CDR3 nucleotides are TGTGCCAGCAGCTTTAACAAAAACACTGAAGCTTTCTTT. The genes are TRBV5-8 and TRBJ1-1; D gene ambiguous. V gave up 2 bases and J gave up 2 bases, with 7 bases separating them. Germline loops: CDR1 SGHTS, CDR2 YDEGEE. The CDR3 consists of 13 residues. The variable domain in full, completed from reference TRBV5-8 and TRBJ1-1, reads EAGVTQSPTHLIKTRGQQATLRCSPISGHTSVYWYQQALGLGLQFLLWYDEGEERNRGNFPPRFSGRQFPNYSSELNVNALELEDSALYLCASSFNKNTEAFFGQGTRLTVV.

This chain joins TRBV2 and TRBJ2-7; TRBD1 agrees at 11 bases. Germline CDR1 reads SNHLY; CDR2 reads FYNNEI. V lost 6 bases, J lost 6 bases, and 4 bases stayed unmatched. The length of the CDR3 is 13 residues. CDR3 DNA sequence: TGTGCCAGCAGCGGACAGGGGGCGATCGAGCAGTACTTC. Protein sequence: CASSGQGAIEQYF.

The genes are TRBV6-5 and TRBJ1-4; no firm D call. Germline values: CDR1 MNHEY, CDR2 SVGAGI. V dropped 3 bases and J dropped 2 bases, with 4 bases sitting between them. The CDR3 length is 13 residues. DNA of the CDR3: TGTGCCAGCAGTTATCGGACTAATGAAAAACTGTTTTTT. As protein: CASSYRTNEKLFF.

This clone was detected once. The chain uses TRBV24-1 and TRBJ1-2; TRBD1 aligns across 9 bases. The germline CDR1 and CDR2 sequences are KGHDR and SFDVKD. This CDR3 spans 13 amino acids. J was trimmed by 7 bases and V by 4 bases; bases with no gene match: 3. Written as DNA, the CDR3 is TGTGCCACCAGTGACAGGACAGGGGTTGGCTACACCTTC. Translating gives CATSDRTGVGYTF.

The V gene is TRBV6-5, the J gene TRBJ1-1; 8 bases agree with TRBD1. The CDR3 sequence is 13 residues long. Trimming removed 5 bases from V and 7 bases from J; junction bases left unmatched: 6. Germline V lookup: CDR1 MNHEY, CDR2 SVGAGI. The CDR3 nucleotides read TGTGCCAGCAGTCGACAGGGGTTCGGTGAAGCTTTCTTT. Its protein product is CASSRQGFGEAFF.

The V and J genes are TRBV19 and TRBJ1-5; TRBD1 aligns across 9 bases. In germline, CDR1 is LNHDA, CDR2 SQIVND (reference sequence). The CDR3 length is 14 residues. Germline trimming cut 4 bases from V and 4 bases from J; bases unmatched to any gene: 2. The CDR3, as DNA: TGTGCCAGTAGTACCGGGACAGGGAATCAGCCCCAGCATTTT. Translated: CASSTGTGNQPQHF.

The CDR3 loop reads CASSPPRQGNQPQHF. The DNA of the CDR3 is TGTGCCAGCAGTCCACCCCGACAGGGTAATCAGCCCCAGCATTTT. The V and J genes are TRBV2 and TRBJ1-5; 7 bases line up with TRBD1. The germline V gene has CDR1 SNHLY and CDR2 FYNNEI. The CDR3 covers 15 residues. Losses at the gene ends were 5 bases for V and 4 bases for J; bases not matched to a gene: 8.

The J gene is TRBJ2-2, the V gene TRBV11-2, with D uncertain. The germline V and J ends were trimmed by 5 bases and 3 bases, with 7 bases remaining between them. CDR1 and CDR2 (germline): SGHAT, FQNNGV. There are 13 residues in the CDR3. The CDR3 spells CASSPQYTGELFF. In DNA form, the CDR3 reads TGTGCCAGCAGCCCACAGTACACCGGGGAGCTGTTTTTT.

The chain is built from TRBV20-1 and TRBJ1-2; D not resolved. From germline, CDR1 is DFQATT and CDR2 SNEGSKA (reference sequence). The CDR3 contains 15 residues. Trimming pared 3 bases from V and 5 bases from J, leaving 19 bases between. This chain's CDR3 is CSASGTADLGYGYTF. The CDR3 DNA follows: TGCAGTGCTAGTGGTACAGCGGATCTCGGGTATGGCTACACCTTC.

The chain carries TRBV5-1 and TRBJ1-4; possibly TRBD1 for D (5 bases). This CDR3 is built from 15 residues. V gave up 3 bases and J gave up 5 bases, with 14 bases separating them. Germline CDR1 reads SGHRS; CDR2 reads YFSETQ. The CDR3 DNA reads TGCGCCAGCAGCTGGGGGGACGGCCCCAATGAAAAACTGTTTTTT. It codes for CASSWGDGPNEKLFF.

CDR3 bases: TGTGCCAGCTCACCACAGGGAGCTGGAAACACCATATATTTT. Its translation: CASSPQGAGNTIYF. The chain has TRBV18 and TRBJ1-3; D is undetermined. V gave up 1 base and J gave up 2 bases, with 6 bases separating them. The CDR3 runs to 14 residues. Germline values: CDR1 KGHSH, CDR2 LQKENI.